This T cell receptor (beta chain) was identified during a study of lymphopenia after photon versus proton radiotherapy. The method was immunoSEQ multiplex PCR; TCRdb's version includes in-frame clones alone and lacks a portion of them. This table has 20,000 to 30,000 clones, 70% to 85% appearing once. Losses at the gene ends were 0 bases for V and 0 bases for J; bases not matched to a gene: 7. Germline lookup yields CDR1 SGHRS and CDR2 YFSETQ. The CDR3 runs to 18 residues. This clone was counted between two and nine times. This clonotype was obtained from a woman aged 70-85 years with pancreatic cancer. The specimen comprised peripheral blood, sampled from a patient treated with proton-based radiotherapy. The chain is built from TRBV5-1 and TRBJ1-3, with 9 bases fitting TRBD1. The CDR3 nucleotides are TGCGCCAGCAGCTTGGACGGGACAGGGTTCAGCTCTGGAAACACCATATATTTT. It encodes CASSLDGTGFSSGNTIYF.